The rows below give T cell receptor beta chains drawn from one sample of a study of blood T cells in healthy people across ages. Each CDR3 protein gets one entry after TCRdb re-called the 5' RACE reads with MiXCR. The table has approximately 580,000 distinct CDR3 sequences, 24% seen once. These data are also associated with another study on T cells of mothers and their children.

Sequenced material: blood. These receptors all stem from a boy under 18 in good health. Each CDR3 is given with its conserved first and last residue. The D gene is left open where the match is weak. Clone sizes are given selectively: once, few, many, or a class where the clone is expanded.

j_call d_call clone_size v_call cdr3_aa cdr3_nt
TRBJ2-7 TRBD2 . TRBV7-6 CASSLAPRGALDYEQYF TGTGCCAGCAGCTTAGCTCCGCGGGGGGCCCTCGACTACGAGCAGTACTTC
TRBJ1-4 . . TRBV12-3/TRBV12-4 CASSPTGPGVEKLFF TGTGCCAGCAGTCCGACAGGCCCGGGTGTGGAAAAACTGTTTTTT
TRBJ1-2 . few TRBV20-1 CSARAPALGDGYTF TGCAGTGCTAGGGCCCCGGCGTTGGGGGATGGCTACACCTTC
TRBJ1-3 . . TRBV2 CASSEGILSGNTIYF TGTGCCAGCAGTGAAGGGATTCTCTCTGGAAACACCATATATTTT
TRBJ2-5 . few TRBV6-2/TRBV6-3 CASSFRQVWEQYF TGTGCCAGCAGCTTTAGACAGGTCTGGGAGCAGTACTTC
TRBJ2-3 . . TRBV5-1 CASSFDKTQYF TGCGCCAGCAGCTTTGACAAGACGCAGTATTTT
TRBJ2-1 TRBD1 few TRBV19 CASSTGGNSGEQFF TGTGCCAGTAGCACAGGGGGCAATAGCGGTGAGCAGTTCTTC
TRBJ1-4 . . TRBV9 CASSGGVESYEKLFF TGTGCCAGCAGCGGGGGCGTGGAGTCTTATGAAAAACTGTTTTTT
TRBJ2-3 TRBD2 . TRBV9 CASSVAATSGRTDTQYF TGTGCCAGCAGCGTAGCCGCAACTAGCGGCCGCACAGATACGCAGTATTTT
TRBJ1-1 TRBD1 . TRBV5-1 CASSRPTGTGYRNTEAFF TGCGCCAGCAGCCGGCCGACCGGGACAGGGTATCGTAACACTGAAGCTTTCTTT
TRBJ2-3 . . TRBV27 CASSVGIPWITDTQYF TGTGCCAGCAGTGTGGGGATTCCTTGGATCACAGATACGCAGTATTTT
TRBJ2-5 . few TRBV6-2/TRBV6-3 CASSSKNLGEETQYF TGTGCCAGCAGTTCCAAAAACCTAGGGGAGGAGACCCAGTACTTC
TRBJ2-7 . . TRBV4-2 CASSQGRGVDGYSYEQYF TGTGCCAGCAGCCAAGGAAGGGGGGTTGACGGATACTCCTACGAGCAGTACTTC
TRBJ2-1 . . TRBV9 CASSVGFEGFQNEQFF TGTGCCAGCAGCGTAGGGTTTGAGGGATTTCAAAATGAGCAGTTCTTC
TRBJ2-1 . once TRBV20-1 CSASQGRGQFF TGCAGTGCTAGCCAGGGACGCGGGCAGTTCTTC
TRBJ1-3 TRBD1 few TRBV28 CASSPRQGGGNTIYF TGTGCCAGCAGTCCTCGACAGGGGGGTGGAAACACCATATATTTT
TRBJ1-5 . . TRBV10-3 CAISDFVGVNQPQHF TGTGCCATCAGTGACTTTGTGGGCGTCAATCAGCCCCAGCATTTT
TRBJ1-2 . many TRBV12-3/TRBV12-4 CASSKGGGYTF TGTGCCAGCAGTAAGGGGGGAGGCTACACCTTC
TRBJ1-1 TRBD1 few TRBV4-3 CASSLGQGENTEAFF TGCGCCAGCAGCCTTGGACAGGGGGAGAACACTGAAGCTTTCTTT
TRBJ2-3 . few TRBV7-2 CASSRHSQADTQYF TGTGCCAGCAGCCGTCACTCACAAGCAGATACGCAGTATTTT
TRBJ2-7 . few TRBV6-5 CASSRLRGGDEQYF TGTGCCAGCAGCCGTCTTCGGGGTGGCGACGAGCAGTACTTC
TRBJ2-5 . few TRBV28 CASSLTGFGGRGQETQYF TGTGCCAGCAGTCTCACAGGGTTCGGGGGTCGCGGCCAAGAGACCCAGTACTTC
TRBJ2-6 . few TRBV7-3 CASSSPGATNSGANVLTF TGTGCCAGCAGCTCCCCCGGGGCCACTAACTCTGGGGCCAACGTCCTGACTTTC
TRBJ1-1 . few TRBV25-1 CASSMFLEAFF TGTGCCAGCAGTATGTTTCTTGAAGCTTTCTTT
TRBJ1-6 . few TRBV4-3 CASSQGYYNSPLHF TGCGCCAGCAGCCAGGGATACTATAATTCACCCCTCCACTTT
TRBJ2-5 TRBD1 . TRBV28 CASSFPDGTARKTQYF TGTGCCAGCAGTTTCCCCGACGGGACAGCGAGGAAGACCCAGTACTTC
TRBJ1-1 . few TRBV5-1 CASSFGGSATEAFF TGCGCCAGCAGCTTCGGGGGCTCGGCCACTGAAGCTTTCTTT
TRBJ2-1 . . TRBV7-2 CASVRDTNYNEQFF TGTGCCAGTGTACGGGACACCAACTACAATGAGCAGTTCTTC
TRBJ2-7 TRBD1 few TRBV7-9 CASSANHQGAYEQYF TGTGCCAGCAGCGCAAATCACCAGGGGGCCTACGAGCAGTACTTC
TRBJ1-1 . many TRBV27 CASRTDQGSEAFF TGTGCCAGCAGGACCGATCAGGGTTCTGAAGCTTTCTTT
TRBJ2-1 TRBD1 few TRBV7-8 CASTTGASQFF TGTGCCAGCACCACAGGGGCTTCACAGTTCTTC
TRBJ2-5 TRBD2 few TRBV4-2 CASSPELAGRETQYF TGTGCCAGCAGCCCGGAGCTAGCGGGGCGGGAGACCCAGTACTTC
TRBJ2-5 TRBD2 . TRBV28 CASSLPDLGTSGGREAQYF TGTGCCAGCAGTCTTCCAGATTTGGGGACTAGCGGGGGGAGGGAGGCCCAGTACTTC
TRBJ2-1 . few TRBV27 CASQDILGSSYNEQFF TGTGCCAGCCAGGACATCCTCGGATCCTCCTACAATGAGCAGTTCTTC
TRBJ1-2 TRBD1 few TRBV29-1 CSDWTGEGYTF TGCAGCGACTGGACAGGGGAAGGCTACACCTTC
TRBJ1-5 TRBD1 few TRBV7-6 CASSLAISGTANQPQHF TGTGCCAGCAGCTTAGCTATTTCCGGGACAGCAAATCAGCCCCAGCATTTT
TRBJ2-7 TRBD1 few TRBV29-1 CSVETGESYEQYF TGCAGCGTTGAGACAGGGGAATCCTACGAGCAGTACTTC
TRBJ1-1 TRBD1 . TRBV29-1 CSARDSNSGGEAFF TGCAGCGCCCGGGACAGCAACAGCGGGGGTGAAGCTTTCTTT
TRBJ2-5 . few TRBV18 CASSLNRNQETQYF TGTGCCAGCTCACTAAACAGGAACCAAGAGACCCAGTACTTC
TRBJ2-1 TRBD2 . TRBV4-3 CASSQVTGTSGGGEQFF TGCGCCAGCAGCCAGGTGACCGGGACTAGCGGGGGGGGTGAGCAGTTCTTC
TRBJ1-2 TRBD1 few TRBV12-5 CASGLVPTGGRDGYTF TGTGCTAGTGGTTTGGTACCAACAGGGGGACGAGACGGCTACACCTTC
TRBJ2-1 TRBD1 . TRBV28 CASSFPGQGLNEQFF TGTGCCAGCAGTTTCCCGGGACAGGGTTTGAATGAGCAGTTCTTC
TRBJ2-1 TRBD2 many TRBV6-2/TRBV6-3 CASSWTSYNEQFF TGTGCCAGCAGTTGGACTAGCTACAATGAGCAGTTCTTC
TRBJ2-3 . few TRBV6-6 CASQPTRGGADTQYF TGTGCCAGCCAGCCGACTAGAGGGGGCGCAGATACGCAGTATTTT
TRBJ2-5 . . TRBV6-6 CAGSLSPYQETQYF TGTGCCGGCAGTCTCTCCCCTTACCAAGAGACCCAGTACTTC
TRBJ1-4 . . TRBV6-5 CASSYSGAKLFF TGTGCCAGCAGTTACTCAGGGGCGAAACTGTTTTTT
TRBJ2-7 TRBD2 few TRBV6-6 CASSSREVTYEQYF TGTGCCAGCAGTTCCCGGGAGGTTACCTACGAGCAGTACTTC
TRBJ2-1 . . TRBV25-1 CASSDTLWLGAFF TGTGCCAGCAGTGATACTTTGTGGTTAGGGGCGTTCTTC
TRBJ2-5 TRBD2 few TRBV19 CASSAGIGLVPESQETQYF TGTGCCAGTAGTGCTGGAATAGGACTAGTCCCAGAGTCCCAAGAGACCCAGTACTTC
TRBJ2-1 . . TRBV27 CASTGRAPSSYNEQFF TGTGCCAGCACGGGCAGGGCCCCTAGCTCCTACAATGAGCAGTTCTTC
TRBJ1-4 . few TRBV20-1 CSARDPLNEKLFF TGCAGTGCTAGAGATCCACTTAATGAAAAACTGTTTTTT
TRBJ1-6 . few TRBV27 CASSFESYNSPLHF TGTGCCAGCAGTTTTGAAAGTTATAATTCACCCCTCCACTTT
TRBJ1-2 TRBD1 . TRBV7-8 CASSLFLDRVSSGYTF TGTGCCAGCAGCCTCTTCCTAGACAGGGTCTCGTCTGGCTACACCTTC
TRBJ2-5 . . TRBV7-2 CASSREGGDEETQYF TGTGCCAGCAGCCGCGAGGGAGGTGATGAGGAGACCCAGTACTTC
TRBJ2-5 TRBD2 many TRBV28 CASSLWREAQETQYF TGTGCCAGCAGTTTATGGCGGGAGGCACAAGAGACCCAGTACTTC
TRBJ2-3 TRBD2 . TRBV11-2 CASSLPSGGVDTQYF TGTGCCAGCAGCCTGCCTAGCGGGGGGGTAGATACGCAGTATTTT
TRBJ1-4 . . TRBV27 CASSPLWGANEKLFF TGTGCCAGCAGTCCCCTATGGGGCGCTAATGAAAAACTGTTTTTT
TRBJ1-4 . . TRBV20-1 CSDPLEKLFF TGCAGTGACCCACTTGAAAAACTGTTTTTT
TRBJ2-5 . . TRBV28 CASSFHEETQYF TGTGCCAGCAGTTTCCACGAAGAGACCCAGTACTTC
TRBJ2-4 TRBD1 many TRBV5-1 CASSRDRELLAKNIQYF TGCGCCAGCAGTCGGGACAGGGAATTACTAGCCAAAAACATTCAGTACTTC